What follows are 30 T cell receptor beta chains derived from one specimen sequenced in a study of cytomegalovirus exposure and HLA in healthy donors. The PCR ran on 60 Vbeta and 13 Jbeta primers. Libraries were prepared by immunoSEQ multiplex PCR; TCRdb keeps only in-frame clonotypes and omits some of them. The repertoire holds over 100,000 clones, with about four fifths as singletons. Sequenced material: PBMCs. These receptors originate from a woman aged 25 to 39 in good health and CMV-seronegative.

This chain's CDR3 is CASSIDRQVTEAFF. CDR3 DNA sequence: TGTGCCAGTAGTATAGACCGCCAGGTGACTGAAGCTTTCTTT. The chain uses TRBV19 and TRBJ1-1, with D unresolved. Germline-derived CDR1 and CDR2 are LNHDA and SQIVND (reference sequence). V dropped 0 bases and J dropped 5 bases, with 10 bases sitting between them. CDR3 size: 14 residues.

This clone turned up a few times. In DNA form, the CDR3 reads TGTGCCAGCAGCTCGGGACTAGCGGGCAGCTCCTACAATGAGCAGTTCTTC. This sequence encodes CASSSGLAGSSYNEQFF. The genes are TRBV7-9 and TRBJ2-1; 12 nucleotides line up with TRBD2. Germline values: CDR1 SEHNR, CDR2 FQNEAQ (reference sequence). There are 17 residues in the CDR3. The ends lost 4 bases at V and 0 bases at J; junction bases unmatched: 4.

The chain has TRBV7-9 and TRBJ1-3; tentative D call: TRBD1 (6 bases). Germline CDR1 and CDR2: SEHNR and FQNEAQ (reference sequence). V was pared by 4 bases and J by 0 bases, with 7 bases between. The CDR3 consists of 14 residues. The CDR3 nucleotides read TGTGCCAGCAGCTCCAGGGGCTCTGGAAACACCATATATTTT. Translating gives CASSSRGSGNTIYF.

The chain employs TRBV6-4 and TRBJ1-5; the D is unclear. Germline CDR1 MRHNA, CDR2 SNTAGT. The CDR3 extends over 14 amino acids. Deletions cut 3 bases from V and 2 bases from J, with 8 bases between. The CDR3 sequence is CASSENPGNQPQHF. CDR3 DNA: TGTGCCAGCAGTGAGAATCCGGGCAATCAGCCCCAGCATTTT.

The V and J genes are TRBV4-2 and TRBJ2-7, with 8 bases lining up with TRBD2. Looked up from germline, CDR1 is LGHNA and CDR2 is YNFKEQ. V shed 0 bases and J 5 bases; nucleotides not matched to a gene: 9. The CDR3 spans 16 residues. The DNA of the CDR3 is TGTGCCAGCAGCCAAGAGGGTGGAGCGGGAGTCAACGAGCAGTACTTC. The encoded protein is CASSQEGGAGVNEQYF.

This chain links TRBV28 with TRBJ2-2; D remains unclear. Trimming shortened V by 3 bases and J by 5 bases, and 10 bases separated the two germline ends. CDR1 MDHEN and CDR2 SYDVKM come from the germline V gene. This CDR3 has 14 residues. The CDR3 here is CASSFPDLTGELFF. The CDR3 DNA is TGTGCCAGCAGTTTTCCCGACTTGACCGGGGAGCTGTTTTTT.

V gene TRBV29-1 combines with J gene TRBJ2-1; D call uncertain. Germline V gene data show CDR1 as SQVTM and CDR2 as ANQGSEA. The length of the CDR3 is 12 residues. V was shortened by 4 bases and J by 0 bases, with 4 bases between the two germline ends. The CDR3: CSVGASYNEQFF. The CDR3 region has the DNA TGCAGCGTTGGGGCCTCCTACAATGAGCAGTTCTTC.

The chain uses TRBV5-5 and TRBJ2-2; D gene ambiguous. V lost 4 bases and J lost 3, with 16 bases in between. This CDR3 contains 16 residues. Germline assignment: CDR1 SGHKS and CDR2 YYEKEE (reference sequence). The chain's CDR3 is CASSPEERRYTGELFF. In nucleotides, the CDR3 is TGTGCCAGCAGCCCCGAGGAAAGACGGTACACCGGGGAGCTGTTTTTT.

V is TRBV6-1 and J is TRBJ2-7; tentatively, D is TRBD1 (5 bases). Germline V gives CDR1 MNHNS, CDR2 SASEGT. The length of the CDR3 is 14 residues. V dropped 7 bases and J dropped 3 bases, with 16 bases sitting between them. The CDR3 bases are TGTGCCAGCACCTCGACCAGGGAAAGCTACGAGCAGTACTTC. This encodes CASTSTRESYEQYF.

In this sample, this clone turned up once. The chain joins TRBV7-2 to TRBJ1-5; 7 nucleotides line up with TRBD1. This CDR3 has 16 residues. The germline V gene has CDR1 SGHTA and CDR2 FQGNSA. Losses at the gene ends were 6 bases for V and 0 bases for J; bases not matched to a gene: 8. CDR3 protein: CASSRQGGGSNQPQHF. DNA of the CDR3: TGTGCCAGCAGTAGACAGGGCGGTGGTAGCAATCAGCCCCAGCATTTT.

A remark on this clone: In the same sample, other DNA sequences code for this CDR3. The chain combines TRBV5-4 with TRBJ2-3; TRBD2 matches at 7 bases. Germline values: CDR1 SGHNT, CDR2 YYREEE (reference sequence). The CDR3 covers 15 residues. The trim removed 2 bases at V and 6 bases at J, leaving 9 bases unmatched. The CDR3 DNA reads as TGTGCCAGCAGCTTTGGGGCGGGAGTGGGTGATACGCAGTATTTT. Translated, it gives CASSFGAGVGDTQYF.

In this sample, this clone turned up a few times. J is TRBJ1-1 and V is TRBV29-1, with D possibly TRBD1 on 6 matching bases. Per germline, CDR1 SQVTM and CDR2 ANQGSEA. This CDR3 has 8 amino acids. Deletions cut 7 bases from V and 13 bases from J, with 10 bases between. The CDR3 DNA sequence: TGCAGCGGGGACACGAATTTCTTT. Amino acids: CSGDTNFF.

CDR3 in amino acids: CASSLGPTSGYNEQFF. The CDR3 nucleotides read TGTGCCAGCAGCCTAGGGCCCACCAGCGGTTACAATGAGCAGTTCTTC. This chain links TRBV5-6 with TRBJ2-1, with a weak D call TRBD2 (5 bases). This CDR3 region has 16 residues. The V end lost 4 bases, the J end lost 4 bases, and 18 bases lay between the germline ends. The germline gives CDR1 SGHDT, CDR2 YYEEEE.

The genes are TRBV6-5 and TRBJ1-5, with TRBD1 matching 9 bases. V was clipped by 6 bases and J by 7 bases; unmatched bases: 10. The CDR3 has 15 amino acids. The germline gives CDR1 MNHEY, CDR2 SVGAGI. The CDR3 DNA sequence: TGTGCCAGCAGGCCTGCGGGACAGGGCCGGCAGCCCCAGCATTTT. As protein: CASRPAGQGRQPQHF.

The V and J genes are TRBV28 and TRBJ2-1, with 7 nucleotides matching TRBD1. This CDR3 contains 17 residues. V gave up 5 bases and J gave up 0 bases; unmatched junction bases: 10. Germline values: CDR1 MDHEN, CDR2 SYDVKM. CDR3 sequence: CASSPPPDRSSYNEQFF. In DNA, the CDR3 is TGTGCCAGCAGTCCACCCCCGGACAGGAGCTCCTACAATGAGCAGTTCTTC. Drawing the rest from reference TRBV28 and TRBJ2-1, the complete variable domain is DVKVTQSSRYLVKRTGEKVFLECVQDMDHENMFWYRQDPGLGLRLIYFSYDVKMKEKGDIPEGYSVSREKKERFSLILESASTNQTSMYLCASSPPPDRSSYNEQFFGPGTRLTVL.

The rearrangement joins TRBV6-5 to TRBJ2-3; TRBD2 aligns across 7 bases. Trimming at V came to 4 bases and at J to 2 bases, leaving 9 bases not matched to a gene. CDR3 length: 16 residues. CDR1 is MNHEY and CDR2 is SVGAGI in the germline V gene. In nucleotides, the CDR3 is TGTGCCAGCAGTTTACGTCTAGCGGCTGTCACAGATACGCAGTATTTT. This encodes CASSLRLAAVTDTQYF.

Note on this clone: One end of the junction is discordant with germline, which a read error may explain. The chain uses TRBV27 and TRBJ2-1; 10 nucleotides agree with TRBD2. The V gene's germline CDR1 is MNHEY and CDR2 SMNVEV (reference sequence). This CDR3 comprises 15 residues. For the CDR3, the DNA is TGTGTCAGCAGTTTCGGTAGCGGGAGGTACAATGAGCAGTTCTTC. It encodes CVSSFGSGRYNEQFF.

The rearrangement uses TRBV28 and TRBJ1-2; 11 nucleotides match TRBD1. The V gene's germline CDR1 is MDHEN and CDR2 SYDVKM. This CDR3 contains 15 residues. V lost 6 bases to trimming and J lost 8 bases; unmatched junction nucleotides: 11. CDR3 region: CASSEGQGALGGYTF. The DNA of the CDR3 is TGTGCCAGCAGCGAAGGACAGGGGGCCCTAGGGGGCTACACCTTC.

The chain combines TRBV9 with TRBJ2-1; 9 bases map to TRBD2. The germline V gene encodes CDR1 SGDLS and CDR2 YYNGEE. The CDR3 runs 14 residues. Germline trimming cut 5 bases from V and 5 bases from J; bases unmatched to any gene: 5. The CDR3 protein is CASRPGLANNEQFF. The CDR3 nucleotides are TGTGCCAGCAGGCCGGGACTAGCCAACAATGAGCAGTTCTTC.

The V and J genes are TRBV7-9 and TRBJ2-1; 9 positions match TRBD2. Germline V lookup: CDR1 SEHNR, CDR2 FQNEAQ (reference sequence). CDR3 length equals 15 residues. With V trimmed by 2 bases and J by 10 bases, 9 bases remained unmatched. CDR3 residues: CASSLRPSGDWEQFF. The DNA for the CDR3 is TGTGCCAGCAGCTTAAGGCCTAGCGGGGATTGGGAGCAGTTCTTC.

This sequence joins TRBV18 and TRBJ1-4; maybe TRBD1 (5 bases). The V gene's germline CDR1 is KGHSH and CDR2 LQKENI. The CDR3 contains 14 residues. Trimming removed 0 bases from V and 7 bases from J, with 9 bases in between. CDR3 protein: CASSPPTVGEKLFF. The CDR3 nucleotides are TGTGCCAGCTCACCACCGACAGTGGGTGAAAAACTGTTTTTT.

This clone appeared a single time. The chain uses TRBV5-1 and TRBJ2-7; D remains unclear. Germline CDR1 SGHRS, CDR2 YFSETQ. This CDR3 has 13 residues. Deletions cut 2 bases from V and 3 bases from J, with 9 bases between. CDR3 in amino acids: CASSFENSYEQYF. CDR3 sequence (DNA): TGCGCCAGCAGCTTTGAAAACAGCTACGAGCAGTACTTC.

The V gene is TRBV7-2, the J gene TRBJ2-1; D gene uncertain. This CDR3 is 15 amino acids long. Germline CDR1 reads SGHTA; CDR2 reads FQGNSA. The ends were cut back, 2 bases at V and 4 bases at J, with 12 bases in the middle. The CDR3, as DNA: TGTGCCAGCAGCTTAAGCTCCAGCGATTACAATGAGCAGTTCTTC. This sequence encodes CASSLSSSDYNEQFF.

The V and J genes are TRBV7-3 and TRBJ1-1; perhaps TRBD1 as D (5 bases). V was cut by 5 bases and J by 8 bases, with 15 bases left in between. The CDR3 is 13 residues long. Germline V gene sequence: CDR1 SGHTA, CDR2 FQGTGA. The CDR3 sequence: CASSARGAGEAFF. DNA for the CDR3: TGTGCCAGCAGCGCCCGCGGGGCAGGGGAAGCTTTCTTT.

The chain uses TRBV14 and TRBJ2-5; D is ambiguous. Matching the DNA end better, TRBJ2-7 makes the J call doubtful. The CDR3 length is 11 residues. Germline CDR1 reads SGHDN; CDR2 reads FVKESK. The CDR3 loop reads CASSHSYEQYF. CDR3 DNA sequence: TGTGCCAGCAGCCATTCCTACGAGCAGTACTTC.

There are a few counts of this clone. The rearrangement links TRBV4-2 to TRBJ2-3, with TRBD2 matching 8 bases. V was clipped by 0 bases and J by 1 base; unmatched bases: 0. This CDR3 is 15 amino acids long. Per the germline V gene, CDR1 is LGHNA and CDR2 is YNFKEQ. Written as DNA, the CDR3 is TGTGCCAGCAGCCAAGACGGGGGGGGCACAGATACGCAGTATTTT. Protein: CASSQDGGGTDTQYF.

The chain is built from TRBV4-1 and TRBJ2-7; 12 positions agree with TRBD2. J was trimmed by 5 bases and V by 6 bases; bases with no gene match: 8. CDR1 is MGHRA and CDR2 is YSYEKL in the germline V gene. CDR3 length equals 15 residues. The CDR3 DNA sequence: TGCGCCAGCAGTCTGAGGACTAGCGGGATCGACGAGCAGTACTTC. It encodes CASSLRTSGIDEQYF.

In this sample, this clone turned up once. The chain joins TRBV27 to TRBJ2-7; the match to TRBD1 covers 7 bases. Trimming removed 0 bases from V and 3 bases from J; junction bases left unmatched: 8. Per germline, CDR1 MNHEY and CDR2 SMNVEV (reference sequence). This CDR3 comprises 16 residues. The CDR3 DNA is TGTGCCAGCAGTTTATCAGGGAAGGGGGCAAACTACGAGCAGTACTTC. It is translated as CASSLSGKGANYEQYF.

This clone was seen a handful of times. J is TRBJ2-2 and V is TRBV19, with D possibly TRBD2 on 6 matching bases. This CDR3 has 14 amino acids. With 9 bases removed from V and 5 bases from J, the gap between germline ends came to 16 bases. Per the germline V gene, CDR1 is LNHDA and CDR2 is SQIVND (reference sequence). The chain's CDR3 is CASLRDSRTGELFF. In nucleotides, the CDR3 is TGTGCCAGCCTCCGGGACTCCCGGACCGGGGAGCTGTTTTTT.

The chain has TRBV19 and TRBJ2-1; TRBD2 aligns across 9 bases. This CDR3 spans 15 amino acids. Germline-derived CDR1 and CDR2 are LNHDA and SQIVND (reference sequence). V shed 6 bases and J 3 bases; nucleotides not matched to a gene: 6. The CDR3 protein is CASREVAGDYNEQFF. DNA for the CDR3: TGTGCCAGTAGGGAAGTAGCGGGGGACTACAATGAGCAGTTCTTC. The whole variable domain, filled in from reference TRBV19 and TRBJ2-1, reads DGGITQSPKYLFRKEGQNVTLSCEQNLNHDAMYWYRQDPGQGLRLIYYSQIVNDFQKGDIAEGYSVSREKKESFPLTVTSAQKNPTAFYLCASREVAGDYNEQFFGPGTRLTVL.